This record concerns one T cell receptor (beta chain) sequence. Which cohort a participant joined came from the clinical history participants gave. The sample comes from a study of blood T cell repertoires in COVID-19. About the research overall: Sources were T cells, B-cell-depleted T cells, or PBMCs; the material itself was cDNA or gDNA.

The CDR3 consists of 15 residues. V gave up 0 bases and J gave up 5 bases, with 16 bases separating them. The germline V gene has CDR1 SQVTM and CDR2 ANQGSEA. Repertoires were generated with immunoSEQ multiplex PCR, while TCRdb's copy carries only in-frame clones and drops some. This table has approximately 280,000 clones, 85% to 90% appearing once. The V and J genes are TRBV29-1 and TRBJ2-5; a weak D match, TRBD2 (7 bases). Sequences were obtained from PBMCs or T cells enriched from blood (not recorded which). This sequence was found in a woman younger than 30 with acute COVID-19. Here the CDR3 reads CSVEDANREGETQYF. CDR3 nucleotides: TGCAGCGTTGAAGATGCGAACAGGGAGGGGGAGACCCAGTACTTC.